The clone carrying this T cell receptor (beta chain) turned up a few times. Antigen: not known. TCRdb fed the 5' RACE reads into MiXCR, producing one record per CDR3 protein. The sample includes around 380,000 distinct CDR3 sequences, under 30% of them seen just once. The sample originates from a study of identical twins' blood T cells. Regarding the study as a whole: Even for out-of-frame TCRbeta, twins reportedly shared V gene usage much more than unrelated donors. Shared CDR3 clonotype counts between two donors mainly tracked the product of their cloneset sizes, twins included. Each donor's most abundant TCRbeta clonotypes shared more CDR3 sequences with her twin than unrelated donors.

The V segment lost 5 bases and the J segment 2 bases; nucleotides outside the gene matches: 4. The CDR3 extends over 14 amino acids. Germline assignment: CDR1 SGHVS and CDR2 FNYEAQ. This sequence was found in a woman between 18 and 50 years old in good health. The V gene is TRBV7-6, the J gene TRBJ2-3, with TRBD1 identical over 7 bases. What was sequenced was PBMCs. The CDR3 is CASSRGQLTDTQYF. The CDR3 nucleotides read TGTGCCAGCAGCCGGGGACAGCTCACAGATACGCAGTATTTT.